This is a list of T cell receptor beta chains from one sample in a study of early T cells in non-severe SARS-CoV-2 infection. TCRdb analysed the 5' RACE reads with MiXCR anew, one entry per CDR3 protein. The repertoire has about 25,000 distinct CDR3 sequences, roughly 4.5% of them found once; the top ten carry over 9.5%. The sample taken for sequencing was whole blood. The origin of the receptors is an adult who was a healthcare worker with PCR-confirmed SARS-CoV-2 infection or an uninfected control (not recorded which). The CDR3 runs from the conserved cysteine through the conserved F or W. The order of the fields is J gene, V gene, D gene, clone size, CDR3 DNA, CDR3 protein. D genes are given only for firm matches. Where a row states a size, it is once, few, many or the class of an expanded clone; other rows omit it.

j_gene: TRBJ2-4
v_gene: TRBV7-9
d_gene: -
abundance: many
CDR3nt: TGTGCCAGCAGCCATAGGGGGATAGAGGGCAAAAACATTCAGTACTTC
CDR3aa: CASSHRGIEGKNIQYF

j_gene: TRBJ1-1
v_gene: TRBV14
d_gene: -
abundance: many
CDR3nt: TGTGCCAGCAGCCAAGATTTATCCTGGGCGAGGGCTTTCTTT
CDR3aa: CASSQDLSWARAFF

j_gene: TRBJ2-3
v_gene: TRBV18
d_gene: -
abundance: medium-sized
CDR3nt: TGTGCCAGCTCACCACCGAGAAAGCAGGACAGCACAGATACGCAGTATTTT
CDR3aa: CASSPPRKQDSTDTQYF

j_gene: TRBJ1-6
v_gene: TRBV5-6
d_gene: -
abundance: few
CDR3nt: TGTGCCAGCAGCTTGGTTGGAACCTATAATTCACCCCTCCACTTT
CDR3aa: CASSLVGTYNSPLHF

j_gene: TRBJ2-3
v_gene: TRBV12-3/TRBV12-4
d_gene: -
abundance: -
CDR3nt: TGTGCCAGCACTGCGCTAGTTAGTTTCACAGATACGCAGTATTTT
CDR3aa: CASTALVSFTDTQYF

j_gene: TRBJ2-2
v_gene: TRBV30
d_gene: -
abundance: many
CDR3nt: TGTGCCTGGAGTGGCCTAGCTAAAACCGGGGAGCTGTTTTTT
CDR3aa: CAWSGLAKTGELFF

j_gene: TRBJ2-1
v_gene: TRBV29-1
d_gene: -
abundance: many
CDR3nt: TGCAGCGTTGCGACAGGCAATGAGCAGTTCTTC
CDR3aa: CSVATGNEQFF

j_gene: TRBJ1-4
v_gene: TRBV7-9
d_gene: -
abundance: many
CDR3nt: TGTGCCAGCAGCTTCATGAGGGATGCTAATGAAAAACTGTTTTTT
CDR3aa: CASSFMRDANEKLFF

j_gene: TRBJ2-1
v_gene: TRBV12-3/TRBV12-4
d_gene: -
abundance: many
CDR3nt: TGTGCCAGCAGTTTTCCCGGGGCTCTCTACAATGAGCAGTTCTTC
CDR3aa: CASSFPGALYNEQFF

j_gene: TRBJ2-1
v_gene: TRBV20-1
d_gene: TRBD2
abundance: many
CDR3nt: TGCAGTGCTAGAGATCGGCTAGCGGGAGAGCTTGAGCAGTTCTTC
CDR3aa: CSARDRLAGELEQFF

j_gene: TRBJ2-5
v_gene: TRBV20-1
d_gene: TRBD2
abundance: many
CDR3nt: TGCAGTGCTCGACCGACTAGCGGACTCCAAGAGACCCAGTACTTC
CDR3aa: CSARPTSGLQETQYF

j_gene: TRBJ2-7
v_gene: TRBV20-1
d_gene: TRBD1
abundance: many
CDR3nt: TGCAGTGCTAGCGGGGACAGGGGATCCGCCTACGAGCAGTACTTC
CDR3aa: CSASGDRGSAYEQYF

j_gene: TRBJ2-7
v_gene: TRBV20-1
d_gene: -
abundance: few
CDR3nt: TGCAGTGCTAGCCCCCAGGGGTTGGATTCCTACGAGCAGTACTTC
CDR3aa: CSASPQGLDSYEQYF

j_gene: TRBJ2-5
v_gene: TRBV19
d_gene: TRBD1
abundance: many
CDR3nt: TGTGCCAGTAGTGACCGGACAGGGGGCATGGAGACCCAGTACTTC
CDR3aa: CASSDRTGGMETQYF

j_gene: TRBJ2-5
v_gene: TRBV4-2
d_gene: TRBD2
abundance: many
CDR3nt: TGTGCCAGCAGCCAAGATCCCTCGACTAGCGGGGTAGAGACCCAGTACTTC
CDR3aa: CASSQDPSTSGVETQYF

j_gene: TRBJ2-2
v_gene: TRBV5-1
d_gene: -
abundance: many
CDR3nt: TGCGCCAGCAGCTTGGTTAGACCCGGGGAGCTGTTTTTT
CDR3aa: CASSLVRPGELFF

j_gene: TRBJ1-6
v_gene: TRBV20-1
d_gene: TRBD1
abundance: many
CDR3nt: TGCAGTGCTAGACGCGGGGGACAGGATAATTCACCCCTCCACTTT
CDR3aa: CSARRGGQDNSPLHF

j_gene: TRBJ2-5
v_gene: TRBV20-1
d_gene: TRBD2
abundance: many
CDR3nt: TGCAGTGCTAGGTCGGCTAGCGGAGAGTACCAAGAGACCCAGTACTTC
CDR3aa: CSARSASGEYQETQYF

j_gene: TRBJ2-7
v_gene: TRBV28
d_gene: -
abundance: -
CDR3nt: TGTGCCAGCAGTCCTGACGGGTTCCACGGCGAGCAGTACTTC
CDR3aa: CASSPDGFHGEQYF

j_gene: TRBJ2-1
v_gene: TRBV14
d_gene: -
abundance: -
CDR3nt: TGTGCCAGCAGCCAAGAGTACAGGGTATTTTATGAGCAGTTCTTC
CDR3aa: CASSQEYRVFYEQFF

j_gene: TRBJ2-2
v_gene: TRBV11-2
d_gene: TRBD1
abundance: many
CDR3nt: TGTGCCAGCAGCTCCTATGGACAGGGGACTCGGGGGGAGCTGTTTTTT
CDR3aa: CASSSYGQGTRGELFF

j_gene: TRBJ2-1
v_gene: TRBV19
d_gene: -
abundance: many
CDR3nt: TGTGCCAGTAGTATTAGTACGGCTAGCAACAACAATGAGCAGTTCTTC
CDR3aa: CASSISTASNNNEQFF

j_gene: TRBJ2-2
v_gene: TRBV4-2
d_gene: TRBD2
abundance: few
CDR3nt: TGTGCCAGCAGCCAAGGGACTAGCGGCACTGAGAACACCGGGGAGCTGTTTTTT
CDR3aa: CASSQGTSGTENTGELFF

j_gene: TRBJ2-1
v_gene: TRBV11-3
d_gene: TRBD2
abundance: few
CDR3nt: TGTGCCAGCAGTCCAAGCTCGGGTCTAGCGGGAGTCGATGAGCAGTTCTTC
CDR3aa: CASSPSSGLAGVDEQFF

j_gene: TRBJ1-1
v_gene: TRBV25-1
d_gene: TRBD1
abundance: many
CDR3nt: TGTGCCAGCAGTGATTCCCGGACAGGGCAGAACACTGAAGCTTTCTTT
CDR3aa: CASSDSRTGQNTEAFF

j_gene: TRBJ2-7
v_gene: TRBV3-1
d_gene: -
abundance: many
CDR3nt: TGTGCCAGCAGCCGAGGAACAACCCAATCCTACGAGCAGTACTTC
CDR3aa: CASSRGTTQSYEQYF

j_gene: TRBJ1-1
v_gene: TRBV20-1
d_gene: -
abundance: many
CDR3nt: TGCAGTGCTAGAGATCGTGGGGGGTTCACTGAAGCTTTCTTT
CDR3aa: CSARDRGGFTEAFF

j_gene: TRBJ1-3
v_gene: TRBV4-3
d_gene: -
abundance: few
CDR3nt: TGCGCCAGCAGCCAAGATAACGCCCTGGGAGGAGGAAACACCATATATTTT
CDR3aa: CASSQDNALGGGNTIYF

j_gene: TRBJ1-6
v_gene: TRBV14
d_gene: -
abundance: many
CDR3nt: TGTGCCAGCAGCCTTACTGCTTCTAATTCACCCCTCCACTTT
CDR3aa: CASSLTASNSPLHF

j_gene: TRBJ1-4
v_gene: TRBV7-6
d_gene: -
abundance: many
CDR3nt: TGTGCCAGCAGTGTTCTAGGCCAGGCGGCACTGTTTTTT
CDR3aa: CASSVLGQAALFF

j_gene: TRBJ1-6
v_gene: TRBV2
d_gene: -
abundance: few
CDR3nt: TGTGCCAGCAGTGATAGGGAAGGGTCATCCTCACCCCTCCACTTT
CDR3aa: CASSDREGSSSPLHF

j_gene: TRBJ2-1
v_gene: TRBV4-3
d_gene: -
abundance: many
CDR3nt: TGCGCCAGCAGCCAGGGGACCTTTGGGGCTTACAATGAGCAGTTCTTC
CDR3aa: CASSQGTFGAYNEQFF

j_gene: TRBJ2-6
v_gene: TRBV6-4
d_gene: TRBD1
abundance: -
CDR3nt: TGTGCCAGCAGTGACTGGGGACAGGGGAGCTCTGGGGCCAACGTCCTGACTTTC
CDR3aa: CASSDWGQGSSGANVLTF

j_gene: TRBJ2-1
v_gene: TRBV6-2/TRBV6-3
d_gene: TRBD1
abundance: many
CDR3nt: TGTGCCAGCAGTTACTCGCCTTGGACAGGGGTAGTAGTGTCGACCTACAATGAGCAGTTCTTC
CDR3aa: CASSYSPWTGVVVSTYNEQFF

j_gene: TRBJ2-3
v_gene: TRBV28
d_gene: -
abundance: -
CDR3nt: TGTGCCAGCACGGGGGGCGCACAATCAGATACGCAGTATTTT
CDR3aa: CASTGGAQSDTQYF

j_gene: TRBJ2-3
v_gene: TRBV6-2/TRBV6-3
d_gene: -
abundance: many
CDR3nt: TGTGCCAGCTCCCCGACGGCGGATACGCAGTATTTT
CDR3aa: CASSPTADTQYF

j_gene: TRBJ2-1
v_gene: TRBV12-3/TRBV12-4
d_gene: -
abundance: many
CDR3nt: TGTGCCAGCAGTATATCCTTCTCTCGCGATGAGCAGTTCTTC
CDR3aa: CASSISFSRDEQFF

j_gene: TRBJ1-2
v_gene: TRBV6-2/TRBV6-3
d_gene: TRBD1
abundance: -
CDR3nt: TGTGCCAGCAGTCAAGAGGACAGGAGATACTATGGCTACACCTTC
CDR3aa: CASSQEDRRYYGYTF

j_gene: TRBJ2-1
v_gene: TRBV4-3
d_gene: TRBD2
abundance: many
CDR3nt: TGCGCCAGCAGCGGACTAGCGGGAGGGGACAATGAGCAGTTCTTC
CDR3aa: CASSGLAGGDNEQFF

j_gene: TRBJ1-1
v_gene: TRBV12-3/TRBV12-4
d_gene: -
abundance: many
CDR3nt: TGTGCCAGCACCGTGAGACCGAGGATCGAAGCTTTCTTT
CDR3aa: CASTVRPRIEAFF

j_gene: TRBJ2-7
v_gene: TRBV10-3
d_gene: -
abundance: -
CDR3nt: TGTGCCATCAGTGAGTCGTTTCCCCAATACGAGCAGTACTTC
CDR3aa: CAISESFPQYEQYF

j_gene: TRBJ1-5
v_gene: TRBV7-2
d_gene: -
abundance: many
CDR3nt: TGTGCCAGCAGCGGAGGGATTAGCAATCAGCCCCAGCATTTT
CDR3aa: CASSGGISNQPQHF

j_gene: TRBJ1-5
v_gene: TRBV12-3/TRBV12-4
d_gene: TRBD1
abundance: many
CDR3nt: TGTGCCAGCAGTCAGGGACAGAGCAATCAGCCCCAGCATTTT
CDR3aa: CASSQGQSNQPQHF

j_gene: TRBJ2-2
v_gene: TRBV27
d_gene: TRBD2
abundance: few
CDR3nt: TGTGCCAGCAGGGGGAGCGGGGGCACCGGGGAGCTGTTTTTT
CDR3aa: CASRGSGGTGELFF

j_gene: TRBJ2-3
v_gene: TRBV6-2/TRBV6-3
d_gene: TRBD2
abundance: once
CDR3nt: TGTGCCAGCAGTTTACGGGAGGATGGCACAGATACGCAGTATTTT
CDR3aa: CASSLREDGTDTQYF

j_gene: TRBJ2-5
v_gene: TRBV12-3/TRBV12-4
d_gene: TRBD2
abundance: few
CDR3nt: TGTGCCAGCACCCTCGGACTAGCGGGATCCGTACAAGAGACCCAGTACTTC
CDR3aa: CASTLGLAGSVQETQYF

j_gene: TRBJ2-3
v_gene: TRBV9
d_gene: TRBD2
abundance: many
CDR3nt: TGTGCCAGCAGCGCCGGGACTAGCGGTACAGATACGCAGTATTTT
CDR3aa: CASSAGTSGTDTQYF

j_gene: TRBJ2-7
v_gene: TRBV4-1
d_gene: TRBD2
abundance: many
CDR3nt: TGCGCCAGCAGCCAGGGCGCAGCGGGAGGCATCTACGAGCAGTACTTC
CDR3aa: CASSQGAAGGIYEQYF

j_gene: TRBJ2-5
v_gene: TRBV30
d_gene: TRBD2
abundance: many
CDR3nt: TGTGCCTGGAGTGAACTAGCGGGAGGGGAGACCCAGTACTTC
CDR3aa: CAWSELAGGETQYF

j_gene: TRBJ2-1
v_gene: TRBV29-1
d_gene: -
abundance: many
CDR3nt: TGCAGCGTTGAAGATCCGGGGGTTTTGGGGCAGTTCTTC
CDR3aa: CSVEDPGVLGQFF

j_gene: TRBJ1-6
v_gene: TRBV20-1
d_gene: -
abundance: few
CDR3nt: TGCAGTGCTAGGGATGAGGGAAACTCCTATAATTCACCCCTCCACTTT
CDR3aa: CSARDEGNSYNSPLHF

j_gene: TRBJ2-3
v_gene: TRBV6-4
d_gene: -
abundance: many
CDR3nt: TGTGCCAGCAGTGACGGGACTACAGATACGCAGTATTTT
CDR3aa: CASSDGTTDTQYF

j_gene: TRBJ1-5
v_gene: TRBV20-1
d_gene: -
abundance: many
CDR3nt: TGCAGTGCTCAAACTAGCGGGGTTAGCAATCAGCCCCAGCATTTT
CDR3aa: CSAQTSGVSNQPQHF

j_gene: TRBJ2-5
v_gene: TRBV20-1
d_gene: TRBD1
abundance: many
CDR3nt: TGCAGTGCTAACGACCCGACAGGGTCAGAGACCCAGTACTTC
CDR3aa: CSANDPTGSETQYF